Listed here are 3 T cell receptor beta chains from one sample, sequenced in a study of T cells in Graves' hyperthyroidism and ophthalmopathy. Using RNA transcripts as the source, TCR beta CDR3 regions were amplified. HTBI primers were used for first-round RT-PCR of the TCR CDR3. TCRdb called the multiplex PCR reads again in MiXCR, with one record for every CDR3 protein. In the table there are around 690,000 distinct CDR3 sequences, around a sixth of which are singletons. Sequencing was performed on blood. These TCRs come from a man in his forties or fifties with Graves' hyperthyroidism.

This clonotype turned up a few times. The rearrangement uses TRBV19 and TRBJ1-1; D is unresolved. The CDR3 is made up of 12 amino acids. Trimming took 4 bases from V and 10 from J, leaving 13 bases between them. Germline V gives CDR1 LNHDA, CDR2 SQIVND (reference sequence). In nucleotides, the CDR3 is TGTGCCAGTAGTAGAACTGGTTTTGCAGCTTTCTTT. Encoded protein: CASSRTGFAAFF.

The gene calls are TRBV3-1 and TRBJ1-4, with D unclear. The CDR3 contains 17 residues. Germline V lookup: CDR1 LGHDT, CDR2 YNNKEL (reference sequence). V was shortened by 4 bases and J by 3 bases, with 18 bases between the two germline ends. CDR3 protein: CASSPFPDISSNEKLFF. The CDR3 coding sequence is TGTGCCAGCAGCCCATTCCCCGACATCTCTTCTAATGAAAAACTGTTTTTT.

The chain employs TRBV28 and TRBJ1-6; D uncertain. The V gene lost 6 bases and the J gene lost 3 bases, with 12 bases spanning the gap. The CDR3 totals 15 residues. CDR1 and CDR2 (germline): MDHEN, SYDVKM. The CDR3 DNA reads TGTGCCAGCAGCCCGGTCGACATCTATAATTCACCCCTCCACTTT. This gives the protein CASSPVDIYNSPLHF.